The 29 T cell receptor beta chains presented below share a single source sample, sequenced in a study of T cells in tumors after PD-1 blockade. Sequencing used immunoSEQ multiplex PCR; TCRdb keeps in-frame clones, though not all of them. The repertoire holds approximately 2,500 clones, with approximately 67% as singletons. The source material was tumor tissue, sampled after anti-PD-1 treatment. These receptor sequences come from a human donor with basal cell carcinoma.

The chain employs TRBV30 and TRBJ2-3; 7 positions agree with TRBD2. V was pared by 2 bases and J by 5 bases, with 7 bases of the junction left unmatched. The CDR3 runs to 14 residues. Germline V CDR1 and CDR2: GTSNPN, SVGIG (reference sequence). The CDR3 DNA sequence: TGTGCCTGGAGTCCTGGGGACTACGAAGATACGCAGTATTTT. It is translated as CAWSPGDYEDTQYF. Supplemented by reference TRBV30 and TRBJ2-3, the full variable domain reads SQTIHQWPATLVQPVGSPLSLECTVEGTSNPNLYWYRQAAGRGLQLLFYSVGIGQISSEVPQNLSASRPQDRQFILSSKKLLLSDSGFYLCAWSPGDYEDTQYFGPGTRLTVL.

The chain couples TRBV12-3 or TRBV12-4 to TRBJ2-5; 7 positions agree with TRBD1. V lost 5 bases to trimming and J lost 5 bases; unmatched junction nucleotides: 2. This CDR3 is 12 amino acids long. CDR3 amino acids: CASSRGLETQYF. As DNA, the CDR3 is TGTGCCAGCAGTAGGGGGCTCGAGACCCAGTACTTC.

The sample holds a few counts of this clone. This chain links TRBV19 with TRBJ2-1; 8 bases fit TRBD2. With V trimmed by 4 bases and J by 7 bases, 6 bases remained unmatched. CDR1 LNHDA and CDR2 SQIVND come from the germline V gene (reference sequence). This CDR3 is 14 amino acids long. This CDR3 reads CASSTREGLNEQFF. The CDR3, as DNA: TGTGCCAGTAGTACTCGGGAGGGCCTGAATGAGCAGTTCTTC.

The chain combines TRBV2 with TRBJ1-2, with TRBD1 as a possible D gene (5 bases). CDR3 length: 16 amino acids. Trimming took off 6 bases at V and 4 bases at J, with 21 bases between the two ends. The V gene's germline CDR1 is SNHLY and CDR2 FYNNEI. CDR3 DNA sequence: TGTGCCAGCAGCTCCACCTTAGACAGCTTTGGCTATGGCTACACCTTC. Amino acid sequence: CASSSTLDSFGYGYTF.

The chain combines TRBV4-1 with TRBJ2-1, with 14 positions matching TRBD2. With V trimmed by 4 bases and J by 4 bases, 3 bases remained unmatched. The length of the CDR3 is 16 residues. Germline loops: CDR1 MGHRA, CDR2 YSYEKL. The chain's CDR3 is CASSPRLAGGYNEQFF. The CDR3, as DNA: TGCGCCAGCAGCCCTAGACTAGCGGGAGGGTACAATGAGCAGTTCTTC.

This clone has just a few counts. This chain connects TRBV28 to TRBJ2-7; weak D call: TRBD1 (8 bases). The germline V and J ends were trimmed by 5 bases and 2 bases, with 28 bases remaining between them. The CDR3 consists of 19 residues. Germline V gives CDR1 MDHEN, CDR2 SYDVKM. In DNA form, the CDR3 reads TGTGCCAGCAGTACACAGAGATGGGGGGGGACAGGTGCTCCCTACGAGCAGTACTTC. Its translation: CASSTQRWGGTGAPYEQYF.

CDR3 amino acids: CASSDAQPTLTDTQYF. For the CDR3, the DNA is TGCGCCAGCAGCGATGCCCAGCCCACCCTCACAGATACGCAGTATTTT. The chain carries TRBV5-1 and TRBJ2-3; unclear D gene. CDR1 is SGHRS and CDR2 is YFSETQ in the germline V gene. Trimming pared 4 bases from V and 2 bases from J, leaving 17 bases between. The CDR3 is 16 amino acids.

V and J are TRBV9 and TRBJ2-3; 12 bases match TRBD2. Germline-derived CDR1 and CDR2 are SGDLS and YYNGEE. V shed 5 bases and J 5 bases; nucleotides not matched to a gene: 6. There are 15 residues in the CDR3. The CDR3 protein is CASRPSGGEGDTQYF. In DNA, the CDR3 is TGTGCCAGCAGACCTAGCGGGGGGGAAGGAGATACGCAGTATTTT. The complete variable domain, with remaining parts taken from reference TRBV9 and TRBJ2-3, reads DSGVTQTPKHLITATGQRVTLRCSPRSGDLSVYWYQQSLDQGLQFLIQYYNGEERAKGNILERFSAQQFPDLHSELNLSSLELGDSALYFCASRPSGGEGDTQYFGPGTRLTVL.

This clone is hyperexpanded in the sample. The chain employs TRBV6-2 or TRBV6-3 and TRBJ1-5, with D hard to call. The CDR3 runs to 13 residues. Germline V gene sequence: CDR1 MNHEY, CDR2 SVGEGT. The V and J ends lost 8 bases and 3 bases respectively, with 11 bases between them. The CDR3 is CASGRNFNQPQHF. CDR3 sequence (DNA): TGTGCCAGCGGCCGGAATTTCAATCAGCCCCAGCATTTT.

V is TRBV6-5 and J is TRBJ2-7; 11 bases agree with TRBD2. CDR1 is MNHEY and CDR2 is SVGAGI in the germline V gene. The CDR3 spans 13 residues. After removal of 7 bases from V and 3 bases from J, the junction contained 2 bases not matched to a gene. The CDR3 nucleotides read TGTGCCAGCAAGGGACTAGCGGACTACGAGCAGTACTTC. Its protein product is CASKGLADYEQYF.

CDR3 DNA: TGTGCCAGCAGCCAAGTCATGCACGAGCAGTACTTC. Protein sequence: CASSQVMHEQYF. The chain joins TRBV14 to TRBJ2-7, with D uncertain. V was clipped by 1 base and J by 5 bases, with 6 bases between them. The V gene's germline CDR1 is SGHDN and CDR2 FVKESK. The CDR3 sequence is 12 residues long.

The chain recombines TRBV7-3 with TRBJ2-3; D possibly corresponds to TRBD2 (7 bases). This CDR3 spans 19 amino acids. With 5 bases removed from V and 4 bases from J, the gap between germline ends came to 28 bases. Looked up from germline, CDR1 is SGHTA and CDR2 is FQGTGA. The CDR3 spells CASSRSRGFRREMADTQYF. The CDR3 DNA is TGTGCCAGCAGCCGATCCAGGGGTTTTAGGCGGGAGATGGCAGATACGCAGTATTTT. Full variable domain (remainder filled in from reference TRBV7-3 and TRBJ2-3): GAGVSQTPSNKVTEKGKYVELRCDPISGHTALYWYRQSLGQGPEFLIYFQGTGAADDSGLPNDRFFAVRPEGSVSTLKIQRTERGDSAVYLCASSRSRGFRREMADTQYFGPGTRLTVL.

This chain connects TRBV5-1 to TRBJ1-2; 7 bases fit TRBD1. CDR3 length equals 12 residues. Trimming took 5 bases from V and 4 from J; bases not matched to a gene: 2. The germline CDR1 and CDR2 sequences are SGHRS and YFSETQ. The CDR3 DNA is TGCGCCAGCAGTGGGACAGCCTATGGCTACACCTTC. Protein sequence: CASSGTAYGYTF.

This clone is judged large. The V gene is TRBV27, the J gene TRBJ1-1, with unresolved D. CDR1 is MNHEY, CDR2 SMNVEV, per germline (reference sequence). CDR3 size: 15 residues. Trimming removed 1 base from V and 4 bases from J, with 13 bases in between. The CDR3 is CASSLYGVGVTEAFF. In nucleotides, the CDR3 is TGTGCCAGCAGTTTATACGGGGTTGGGGTCACTGAAGCTTTCTTT.

The gene calls are TRBV18 and TRBJ1-1; D is unresolved. The V gene's germline CDR1 is KGHSH and CDR2 LQKENI. V dropped 1 base and J dropped 0 bases, with 15 bases sitting between them. This CDR3 is 17 amino acids long. The CDR3 loop is CASSPLPPETLNTEAFF. The CDR3 nucleotides are TGTGCCAGCTCACCACTTCCCCCCGAAACTTTGAACACTGAAGCTTTCTTT.

This rearrangement joins TRBV4-1 to TRBJ1-4, with 12 positions matching TRBD1. Looked up from germline, CDR1 is MGHRA and CDR2 is YSYEKL. J gave up 8 bases and V 1 base, and 2 bases lay outside the gene matches. CDR3 size: 15 residues. CDR3 sequence: CASSQAGTGGEKLFF. The CDR3 DNA follows: TGCGCCAGCAGCCAAGCCGGGACAGGGGGCGAAAAACTGTTTTTT.

By proportion, this clone is large (0.1 to 1%). This rearrangement joins TRBV28 to TRBJ2-4, with D perhaps matching TRBD2 (6 bases). V lost 7 bases to trimming and J lost 1 base, with 23 bases between them. Germline V gene sequence: CDR1 MDHEN, CDR2 SYDVKM. The CDR3 is 18 amino acids. The CDR3 sequence: CASKEAGTGVSAKNIQYF. The CDR3 bases are TGTGCCAGCAAAGAAGCCGGGACGGGGGTCTCGGCCAAAAACATTCAGTACTTC.

In its sample, this clone was seen a few times. The chain links TRBV7-2 to TRBJ2-5, with TRBD1 matching over 12 bases. The ends lost 5 bases at V and 0 bases at J; junction bases unmatched: 7. This CDR3 comprises 17 residues. Germline CDR1 is SGHTA and CDR2 is FQGNSA. CDR3 region: CASSRDRGRGYQETQYF. The CDR3 nucleotides read TGTGCCAGCAGCAGGGACAGGGGGCGCGGGTACCAAGAGACCCAGTACTTC.

The chain joins TRBV5-1 to TRBJ2-5; D may be TRBD2 (5 bases). Germline loops: CDR1 SGHRS, CDR2 YFSETQ. Trimming removed 5 bases at V and 5 bases at J, with 10 bases between. The CDR3 is 12 amino acids. In nucleotides, the CDR3 is TGCGCCAGCAGTTCCGGGGTGGAGACCCAGTACTTC. As protein: CASSSGVETQYF.

The rearrangement joins TRBV5-5 to TRBJ2-5; no definite D call. There are 13 residues in the CDR3. Trimming left V 1 base short and J 5 bases short, with 9 bases between. In germline, CDR1 is SGHKS, CDR2 YYEKEE (reference sequence). The CDR3 DNA reads as TGTGCCAGCAGCTTGTCTGACCTGGAGACCCAGTACTTC. This encodes CASSLSDLETQYF.

The chain carries TRBV2 and TRBJ1-3; D is undetermined. The CDR3 spans 11 residues. V was cut by 8 bases and J by 4 bases, with 6 bases left in between. Germline V gene lookup returns CDR1 SNHLY and CDR2 FYNNEI. The CDR3 DNA reads as TGTGCCAGCTATTTCGGAAACACCATATATTTT. Encoded protein: CASYFGNTIYF. The full variable domain, in which reference TRBV2 and TRBJ1-3 provide the parts outside the CDR3, is EPEVTQTPSHQVTQMGQEVILRCVPISNHLYFYWYRQILGQKVEFLVSFYNNEISEKSEIFDDQFSVERPDGSNFTLKIRSTKLEDSAMYFCASYFGNTIYFGEGSWLTVV.

The V gene is TRBV6-2 or TRBV6-3, the J gene TRBJ1-1; D is unclear. This CDR3 has 12 amino acids. Germline V gives CDR1 MNHEY, CDR2 SVGEGT. Trimming took 6 bases from V and 5 from J, leaving 10 bases between them. CDR3 sequence (DNA): TGTGCCAGCAGCCGGGTGGGGACTGAAGCTTTCTTT. This codes for CASSRVGTEAFF.

J is TRBJ1-1 and V is TRBV6-5; tentatively, D is TRBD1 (5 bases). Trimming pared 8 bases from V and 2 bases from J, leaving 12 bases between. Germline-derived CDR1 and CDR2 are MNHEY and SVGAGI. The CDR3 totals 13 residues. The CDR3 loop reads CASQKGLNTEAFF. The DNA for the CDR3 is TGTGCCAGCCAGAAGGGGCTCAACACTGAAGCTTTCTTT.

The V gene is TRBV5-1, the J gene TRBJ2-2; D remains unclear. The CDR3 has 14 amino acids. V was clipped by 2 bases and J by 4 bases, with 9 bases between them. Germline V gives CDR1 SGHRS, CDR2 YFSETQ. CDR3 in amino acids: CASSLSWGTGELFF. CDR3 DNA: TGCGCCAGCAGCTTAAGTTGGGGCACCGGGGAGCTGTTTTTT. Looking up the rest from reference TRBV5-1 and TRBJ2-2 gives the full variable domain: KAGVTQTPRYLIKTRGQQVTLSCSPISGHRSVSWYQQTPGQGLQFLFEYFSETQRNKGNFPGRFSGRQFSNSRSEMNVSTLELGDSALYLCASSLSWGTGELFFGEGSRLTVL.

This chain links TRBV6-2 or TRBV6-3 with TRBJ1-5; D not certain. Germline CDR1 and CDR2: MNHEY and SVGEGT. Trimming stripped 0 bases from V and 2 bases from J, with 8 bases between. CDR3 size: 15 residues. The CDR3 region has the DNA TGTGCCAGCAGTTACTCTCCTGGGCGCAATCAGCCCCAGCATTTT. It encodes CASSYSPGRNQPQHF.

This clone has just a few counts. The V and J genes are TRBV30 and TRBJ1-1; D not resolved. Per the germline V gene, CDR1 is GTSNPN and CDR2 is SVGIG (reference sequence). The CDR3 loop spans 11 amino acids. The V end lost 4 bases, the J end lost 8 bases, and 11 bases lay between the germline ends. CDR3 DNA: TGTGCCTGGATGGGCTCCGGAGAAGCTTTCTTT. The encoded protein is CAWMGSGEAFF.

This chain links TRBV10-3 with TRBJ1-1; no definite D call. This CDR3 region has 13 residues. Trimming cost V 4 bases and J 1 base, with 7 bases left between them. Looked up from germline, CDR1 is ENHRY and CDR2 is SYGVKD. CDR3 region: CAISGTENTEAFF. In nucleotides, the CDR3 is TGTGCCATCAGTGGGACGGAGAACACTGAAGCTTTCTTT.

The gene calls are TRBV28 and TRBJ1-2; no definite D call. The germline CDR1 and CDR2 sequences are MDHEN and SYDVKM. The CDR3 covers 12 residues. V was cut by 2 bases and J by 2 bases, with 3 bases left in between. The DNA of the CDR3 is TGTGCCAGCAGTTTACGCAACTATGGCTACACCTTC. It codes for CASSLRNYGYTF.

A single count supports this clone. This chain joins TRBV5-1 and TRBJ2-5; TRBD1 might be the D (6 bases). Germline V gene sequence: CDR1 SGHRS, CDR2 YFSETQ. This CDR3 spans 14 amino acids. The ends were cut back, 2 bases at V and 4 bases at J, with 12 bases in the middle. CDR3 sequence: CASSFLQGGETQYF. CDR3 in DNA: TGCGCCAGCAGCTTTCTACAGGGTGGAGAGACCCAGTACTTC.